These 16 T cell receptor beta chains were sequenced from one sample in a study of cytomegalovirus exposure and HLA in healthy donors. The PCR employed 60 Vbeta primers together with 13 Jbeta primers. Some clones are missing from TCRdb's copy, which holds only in-frame ones; the method was immunoSEQ multiplex PCR. The sample yields around 67,000 clones, about 70% seen once. Input material: PBMCs. These TCRs come from a woman in her 30s in good health and CMV-seronegative.

V and J are TRBV7-8 and TRBJ1-3, with D hard to call. V was trimmed by 2 bases and J by 9 bases, leaving 17 bases between them. The CDR3 covers 15 residues. Germline-derived CDR1 and CDR2 are SGHVS and FQNEAQ. The CDR3 loop is CASSLSAGGGGTIYF. CDR3 bases: TGTGCCAGCAGCTTATCGGCCGGAGGTGGAGGCACCATATATTTT.

V is TRBV23-1 and J is TRBJ2-4; 9 bases map to TRBD2. TRBV23-1 is given ORF status, its function remaining uncertain. The CDR3 is 16 amino acids. Trimming removed 6 bases from V and 0 bases from J; junction bases left unmatched: 6. This CDR3 reads CASRLAGRLAKNIQYF. In DNA form, the CDR3 reads TGCGCCAGCAGGCTAGCGGGGAGACTAGCCAAAAACATTCAGTACTTC.

V usage is TRBV12-5 and J usage is TRBJ2-5; possible D gene TRBD2, 6 bases. The CDR3 totals 15 residues. Trimming removed 6 bases from V and 4 bases from J, with 18 bases in between. The germline V gene has CDR1 LGHNT and CDR2 FRNRAP. CDR3 DNA sequence: TGTGCTAGTGGCCCGGGACTCCCCGGCGGAGAGACCCAGTACTTC. This gives the protein CASGPGLPGGETQYF.

In this sample, this clone turned up a few times. The chain uses TRBV5-4 and TRBJ1-1; 7 bases agree with TRBD1. V shed 2 bases and J 1 base; nucleotides not matched to a gene: 8. Germline V CDR1 and CDR2: SGHNT, YYREEE (reference sequence). The CDR3 runs to 16 residues. The CDR3 DNA reads TGTGCCAGCAGCTTCCTCAACAGGGGAGGGAACACTGAAGCTTTCTTT. Its translation is CASSFLNRGGNTEAFF.

This clone was observed a single time. The chain joins TRBV5-1 to TRBJ2-1; 7 bases match TRBD2. CDR1 is SGHRS, CDR2 YFSETQ, per germline. V shed 3 bases and J 6 bases; nucleotides not matched to a gene: 3. The CDR3 runs 13 residues. CDR3 sequence: CASSSGRGNEQFF. The CDR3 DNA sequence: TGCGCCAGCAGCTCTGGGAGGGGCAATGAGCAGTTCTTC.

The chain carries TRBV28 and TRBJ1-5; a possible D gene is TRBD1 (5 bases). V lost 3 bases, J lost 3 bases, and 12 bases lay in between. Germline loops: CDR1 MDHEN, CDR2 SYDVKM. There are 15 residues in the CDR3. CDR3 bases: TGTGCCAGCAGTTTTGGGGCACTTCTCAATCAGCCCCAGCATTTT. Its protein product is CASSFGALLNQPQHF.

DNA of the CDR3: TGTGCCAGCTCCACCCAACAGCGTTGGACACAAGAGACCCAGTACTTC. Residues: CASSTQQRWTQETQYF. V gene TRBV18 combines with J gene TRBJ2-5; D possibly corresponds to TRBD1 (5 bases). The CDR3 has 16 residues. Per the germline V gene, CDR1 is KGHSH and CDR2 is LQKENI. V lost 6 bases, J lost 2 bases, and 19 bases lay in between. Together with reference TRBV18 and TRBJ2-5, the CDR3 gives the full variable domain: NAGVMQNPRHLVRRRGQEARLRCSPMKGHSHVYWYRQLPEEGLKFMVYLQKENIIDESGMPKERFSAEFPKEGPSILRIQQVVRGDSAAYFCASSTQQRWTQETQYFGPGTRLLVL.

In its sample, this clone was seen a few times. The chain has TRBV5-4 and TRBJ1-2; D ambiguous. The germline V gene has CDR1 SGHNT and CDR2 YYREEE (reference sequence). Trimming took off 2 bases at V and 6 bases at J, with 11 bases between the two ends. The CDR3 consists of 13 residues. The CDR3 DNA follows: TGTGCCAGCAGCTTAGACTTGACGGATGGCTACACCTTC. It translates to CASSLDLTDGYTF.

V and J are TRBV7-9 and TRBJ2-7, with 9 nucleotides matching TRBD1. The trim removed 1 base at V and 2 bases at J, leaving 6 bases unmatched. Germline-derived CDR1 and CDR2 are SEHNR and FQNEAQ (reference sequence). The CDR3 loop spans 16 amino acids. CDR3 nucleotides: TGTGCCAGCAGCTTAGTATTGACAGGGGGGACCTACGAGCAGTACTTC. It codes for CASSLVLTGGTYEQYF.

V gene TRBV7-9 combines with J gene TRBJ2-7; D not resolved. The V end lost 5 bases, the J end lost 2 bases, and 19 bases lay between the germline ends. The germline V gene encodes CDR1 SEHNR and CDR2 FQNEAQ (reference sequence). CDR3 length: 16 amino acids. The CDR3: CASSPLRSTATYEQYF. The CDR3 nucleotides read TGTGCCAGCAGCCCCCTGAGGTCGACTGCCACCTACGAGCAGTACTTC.

This clone was seen a single time. V and J are TRBV30 and TRBJ1-4, with D possibly being TRBD1 (6 bases). Germline V CDR1 and CDR2: GTSNPN, SVGIG (reference sequence). CDR3 length equals 17 residues. Trimming removed 0 bases from V and 2 bases from J, with 16 bases in between. CDR3 loop: CAWSVQYLTGTNEKLFF. CDR3 nucleotides: TGTGCCTGGAGTGTACAGTACCTTACAGGGACTAATGAAAAACTGTTTTTT.

The J gene is TRBJ1-2, the V gene TRBV5-6, with no clear D. This CDR3 has 16 residues. Germline-derived CDR1 and CDR2 are SGHDT and YYEEEE. The germline V and J ends were trimmed by 4 bases and 5 bases, with 21 bases remaining between them. The CDR3 reads CASSRLGYEEAYGYTF. CDR3 nucleotide sequence: TGTGCCAGCAGCCGCCTCGGATATGAGGAGGCGTATGGCTACACCTTC.

This rearrangement joins TRBV7-8 to TRBJ1-1, with 8 positions matching TRBD1. This CDR3 region has 14 residues. Unmatched junction bases numbered 6, after V lost 5 bases and J lost 4 bases. CDR1 and CDR2 from the germline V gene are SGHVS and FQNEAQ. CDR3 sequence: CASSAYGTGTEAFF. The CDR3 DNA follows: TGTGCCAGCAGCGCATACGGGACAGGCACTGAAGCTTTCTTT.

A single count supports this clone. The rearrangement joins TRBV6-1 to TRBJ1-2; D remains unclear. CDR1 and CDR2 from the germline V gene are MNHNS and SASEGT. Trimming left V 2 bases short and J 14 bases short, with 15 bases between. This CDR3 has 12 amino acids. Here the CDR3 DNA reads TGTGCCAGCAGTGAATTTGAACAGATGGAAACCTTC. Residues: CASSEFEQMETF.

This chain joins TRBV5-6 and TRBJ1-3, with a possible D match to TRBD1 (5 bases). The V end lost 3 bases, the J end lost 0 bases, and 13 bases lay between the germline ends. This CDR3 is 16 amino acids long. Germline values: CDR1 SGHDT, CDR2 YYEEEE. Written as DNA, the CDR3 is TGTGCCAGCAGCTCCCACAGGACTAGCTCTGGAAACACCATATATTTT. Protein sequence: CASSSHRTSSGNTIYF.

This clone was observed a few times. The rearrangement links TRBV7-8 to TRBJ2-1; 12 bases match TRBD2. The CDR3 is 14 amino acids. The germline V gene has CDR1 SGHVS and CDR2 FQNEAQ. With 7 bases clipped from V and 13 bases from J, the junction kept 11 bases outside the gene matches. The CDR3 nucleotides are TGTGCCAGCACCCTTCGGACTAGCGGGGAACGACAGTTCTTC. This gives the protein CASTLRTSGERQFF. The full variable domain, completed using reference TRBV7-8 and TRBJ2-1, is GAGVSQSPRYKVAKRGQDVALRCDPISGHVSLFWYQQALGQGPEFLTYFQNEAQLDKSGLPSDRFFAERPEGSVSTLKIQRTQQEDSAVYLCASTLRTSGERQFFGPGTRLTVL.